This record looks at one T cell receptor (beta chain) sequence and its context. The sample originates from a study of blood T cell repertoires in COVID-19. V lost 4 bases and J lost 3, with 18 bases in between. The V gene's germline CDR1 is SGHTA and CDR2 FQGTGA. The CDR3 spans 16 residues. Using immunoSEQ multiplex PCR, the repertoire was profiled, and TCRdb retains in-frame clones only, with some absent. The table shows nearly 250,000 clones, with around nine tenths occurring only once. Sequencing used peripheral blood. The clonotype originates from a woman aged 60-70 years who had recovered from COVID-19. The chain carries TRBV7-3 and TRBJ1-1; D unclear. The CDR3 protein is CASSSRRTAGDTEAFF. DNA of the CDR3: TGTGCCAGCAGCTCACGCAGGACGGCCGGGGACACTGAAGCTTTCTTT.